This is a list of T cell receptor beta chains from one sample in a study of shared clonotypes between healthy human individuals. This table comes from immunoSEQ multiplex PCR, and its TCRdb copy is limited to in-frame clones, with some not included. The sample consists of 560,000 or so clones, roughly 96% of them appearing once. Sequencing was carried out using naive CD8+ T cells sorted from blood. The receptors shown here come from a woman aged 30 to 39 in good health. The CDR3 runs from the conserved cysteine through the conserved F or W. The size of a clone is reported for some rows only, either as once, few or many, or as a class for expanded clones.

TRBJ2-1 TRBV6-5 . CASSYSSGAYNEQFF
TRBJ1-5 TRBV5-6 . CASSLLGNNQPQHF
TRBJ2-7 TRBV27 . CASSYGFEQYF
TRBJ1-1 TRBV27 . CASSPSPNTEAFF
TRBJ2-4 TRBV19 . CASTETAPADIQYF
TRBJ2-7 TRBV9 . CASSVVDRAHEQYF
TRBJ2-7 TRBV21-1 once CASTPGASGRYEQYF
TRBJ2-1 TRBV9 . CASSPLGDNEQFF
TRBJ2-7 TRBV28 . CASSFPGYEQYF
TRBJ2-1 TRBV15 once CATSRGGDEQFF
TRBJ2-7 TRBV15 . CATSRDHRTSGSGEQYF
TRBJ1-4 TRBV9 . CASSVGGGGEKLFF
TRBJ1-2 TRBV27 . CASSQTGEFSYTF
TRBJ2-7 TRBV27 once CASSFTPLAGVNEQYF
TRBJ2-2 TRBV11-2 . CASTPGGELFF
TRBJ2-2 TRBV2 . CASSEARGYTGELFF
TRBJ2-3 TRBV27 . CASSYLAGGSDTQYF
TRBJ2-1 TRBV7-3 . CASSVGLVSYNEQFF
TRBJ2-5 TRBV27 . CASSILPQRETQYF
TRBJ2-7 TRBV5-5 . CASSFRDGTYEQYF
TRBJ2-1 TRBV7-2 . CASSLTSGVYNEQFF
TRBJ2-7 TRBV10-2 . CASSDYRGSSYEQYF
TRBJ2-7 TRBV27 . CASSEWTGAYEQYF
TRBJ1-1 TRBV6-5 . CATRDRGLVYTEAFF
TRBJ2-7 TRBV5-6 once CASSLTVYEQYF
TRBJ2-1 TRBV7-8 . CASSPDSGINNEQFF
TRBJ2-2 TRBV27 . CASSLSPPAARPNTGELFF
TRBJ1-2 TRBV6-5 . CASSYSPQDIYGYTF
TRBJ2-5 TRBV2 . CASSDSLETQYF
TRBJ2-7 TRBV29-1 . CSVRTPLTYEQYF
TRBJ1-4 TRBV4-1 once CASSQANMELFF
TRBJ2-3 TRBV5-5 . CASSAIDTQYF
TRBJ2-3 TRBV29-1 . CSVEGGQGPDTQYF
TRBJ2-3 TRBV7-3 . CASSSSPSGRTDTQYF
TRBJ1-1 TRBV7-9 . CASSASRRINTEAFF
TRBJ1-1 TRBV9 . CASSVGSPTEAFF
TRBJ1-2 TRBV6-5 . CATLEGVNNYGYTF
TRBJ2-1 TRBV7-9 . CASSSGIGNEQFF
TRBJ2-1 TRBV19 . CASSQPAGSRRDEQFF
TRBJ2-1 TRBV2 . CASSVASGERHSYNEQFF
TRBJ2-1 TRBV7-8 . CASSLTSGTDEQFF
TRBJ2-1 TRBV28 once CASSFRAGGHNEQFF
TRBJ2-1 TRBV14 . CASRPLGTYYNEQFF
TRBJ2-1 TRBV6-5 . CASNPGTGAYNEQFF
TRBJ1-5 TRBV28 . CASRRGLRQPQHF
TRBJ2-1 TRBV7-6 . CASSLSLAGGNEQFF
TRBJ2-7 TRBV7-6 . CASSSTGTGDEQYF
TRBJ2-1 TRBV27 . CASSLSSLYNEQFF
TRBJ2-3 TRBV29-1 . CSPRLPNTDTQYF
TRBJ2-7 TRBV28 . CASSFRTSGTEQYF
TRBJ1-1 TRBV5-1 . CASKEDRRRTEAFF
TRBJ2-1 TRBV9 . CASSNEGLAQFF
TRBJ2-7 TRBV14 . CASSQDTGEGRSEQYF
TRBJ2-1 TRBV4-1 . CASSQDGGEQFF